Sequencing of this T cell receptor (beta chain) was carried out in a study of T cell responses to AZD1222 COVID-19 vaccine. In regard to this clone: No antigen is known for it.

The study's findings and limits: White British donors predominated, females outnumbered males, and clonal diversity was possibly underestimated. Recipients of AZD1222 seropositive at baseline numbered only six or seven. Spike-specific TCR breadth and depth rose after two AZD1222 doses.

V shed 7 bases and J 10 bases; nucleotides not matched to a gene: 13. The CDR3 has 14 amino acids. The V gene's germline CDR1 is SQVTM and CDR2 ANQGSEA. Data came from immunoSEQ multiplex PCR; TCRdb stores just in-frame clones and leaves some out. Its clone listing holds about 140,000 clones. Material for sequencing was peripheral blood. V gene TRBV29-1 combines with J gene TRBJ2-1; 10 nucleotides agree with TRBD2. This TCR came from an adult in good health. As DNA, the CDR3 is TGCAGCGGGGGGGAGCGGGGGGGCAGAGACGAGCAGTTCTTC. It encodes CSGGERGGRDEQFF.